Shown below are 19 T cell receptor beta chains from a single sample sequenced in a study of OX40 agonist ivuxolimab in advanced cancers. The data were produced by immunoSEQ multiplex PCR, yet TCRdb's version contains in-frame clones alone and is incomplete. The table lists tens of thousands of clones, about 90% of them singletons. This sample comprised CD4+ or CD8+ T cells sorted from blood, obtained in a trial of the OX40 agonist ivuxolimab. Receptors were obtained from an adult with an advanced solid tumor such as melanoma, head and neck, liver or kidney cancer.

This rearrangement joins TRBV28 to TRBJ2-1; perhaps TRBD1 as D (6 bases). This CDR3 has 13 amino acids. CDR1 MDHEN and CDR2 SYDVKM come from the germline V gene. The V gene lost 6 bases and the J gene lost 6 bases, with 12 bases spanning the gap. The CDR3 DNA follows: TGTGCCAGCAGATGGGGGCAGGCCAATGAGCAGTTCTTC. Translating it yields CASRWGQANEQFF.

The V gene is TRBV4-1, the J gene TRBJ1-1; TRBD1 might be the D (6 bases). The V gene lost 5 bases and the J gene lost 6 bases, with 13 bases spanning the gap. The germline V gene has CDR1 MGHRA and CDR2 YSYEKL. This CDR3 region has 13 residues. The DNA for the CDR3 is TGCGCCAGCAGCTACACGGGGGCCCCTGAAGCTTTCTTT. This translates into CASSYTGAPEAFF.

The J gene is TRBJ1-2, the V gene TRBV28; D not resolved. Germline CDR1 reads MDHEN; CDR2 reads SYDVKM. Trimming removed 4 bases at V and 4 bases at J, with 7 bases between. CDR3 length: 12 residues. The CDR3 loop is CASSSNFYGYTF. The DNA for the CDR3 is TGTGCCAGCAGTTCGAATTTCTATGGCTACACCTTC.

This chain connects TRBV9 to TRBJ2-1; 7 nucleotides agree with TRBD2. This CDR3 is 17 amino acids long. Trimming at V came to 4 bases and at J to 3 bases, leaving 13 bases not matched to a gene. From germline, CDR1 is SGDLS and CDR2 YYNGEE. CDR3: CASSPLWRERIYNEQFF. CDR3 bases: TGTGCCAGCAGCCCCCTCTGGCGGGAGAGAATCTACAATGAGCAGTTCTTC.

The chain carries TRBV6-5 and TRBJ2-1; 7 bases fit TRBD1. From germline, CDR1 is MNHEY and CDR2 SVGAGI. After removal of 6 bases from V and 3 bases from J, the junction contained 8 bases not matched to a gene. The CDR3 length is 15 residues. This CDR3 is CASSHRDSNYNEQFF. The DNA for the CDR3 is TGTGCCAGCAGCCACCGGGACAGTAACTACAATGAGCAGTTCTTC.

This clone was seen just once. V is TRBV4-1 and J is TRBJ2-2; tentative D call: TRBD2 (6 bases). Germline CDR1 reads MGHRA; CDR2 reads YSYEKL. CDR3 length: 15 residues. With 3 bases removed from V and 5 bases from J, the gap between germline ends came to 13 bases. The CDR3 region is CASSQGLTSTGELFF. The CDR3 DNA is TGCGCCAGCAGCCAGGGCCTGACTAGTACCGGGGAGCTGTTTTTT.

This sequence joins TRBV7-9 and TRBJ2-1, with TRBD1 matching 10 bases. With V trimmed by 4 bases and J by 7 bases, 7 bases remained unmatched. Germline V gives CDR1 SEHNR, CDR2 FQNEAQ (reference sequence). CDR3 length: 15 amino acids. The CDR3 loop is CASSSGRTGGNEQFF. As DNA, the CDR3 is TGTGCCAGCAGCTCGGGCAGGACAGGGGGGAATGAGCAGTTCTTC.

The chain couples TRBV11-2 to TRBJ2-3; 9 bases are shared with TRBD2. This CDR3 has 15 amino acids. The J segment lost 5 bases and the V segment lost 6 bases, leaving 9 bases of the junction unmatched. Germline-derived CDR1 and CDR2 are SGHAT and FQNNGV. The CDR3 here is CASRNSGSWGDTQYF. CDR3 DNA sequence: TGTGCCAGCAGAAATAGCGGGAGTTGGGGAGATACGCAGTATTTT.

This chain links TRBV28 with TRBJ1-5; 10 bases line up with TRBD1. V lost 5 bases to trimming and J lost 5 bases; unmatched junction nucleotides: 9. Germline V gene lookup returns CDR1 MDHEN and CDR2 SYDVKM. This CDR3 is 16 amino acids long. CDR3 region: CASSAGDRGLYQPQHF. DNA for the CDR3: TGTGCCAGCAGTGCCGGGGACAGGGGTTTATATCAGCCCCAGCATTTT. Looking up the rest from reference TRBV28 and TRBJ1-5 gives the full variable domain: DVKVTQSSRYLVKRTGEKVFLECVQDMDHENMFWYRQDPGLGLRLIYFSYDVKMKEKGDIPEGYSVSREKKERFSLILESASTNQTSMYLCASSAGDRGLYQPQHFGDGTRLSIL.

This chain uses TRBV13 with TRBJ2-3; D remains ambiguous. From germline, CDR1 is PRHDT and CDR2 FYEKMQ (reference sequence). This CDR3 region has 15 residues. V lost 4 bases to trimming and J lost 0 bases, with 11 bases between them. In DNA, the CDR3 is TGTGCCAGCAGCTCGCGACTGTTAAGCACAGATACGCAGTATTTT. As protein: CASSSRLLSTDTQYF.

The chain uses TRBV4-2 and TRBJ1-1; 9 bases fit TRBD1. V lost 5 bases and J lost 6; bases outside the gene matches: 13. The CDR3 extends over 16 amino acids. The germline gives CDR1 LGHNA, CDR2 YNFKEQ. This CDR3 is CASSSPGQGIESEAFF. The CDR3, as DNA: TGTGCCAGCAGCTCTCCGGGACAGGGTATAGAGTCTGAAGCTTTCTTT.

This clone was counted a single time. The rearrangement joins TRBV10-1 to TRBJ2-2, with D maybe TRBD2 (5 bases). Trimming cost V 3 bases and J 1 base, with 9 bases left between them. Looked up from germline, CDR1 is WNHNN and CDR2 is SYGVQD (reference sequence). This CDR3 region has 15 residues. As DNA, the CDR3 is TGCGCCAGCAGTGATTATCGGGAGAACACCGGGGAGCTGTTTTTT. It codes for CASSDYRENTGELFF.

The chain uses TRBV10-3 and TRBJ1-2; D not resolved. CDR1 is ENHRY and CDR2 is SYGVKD in the germline V gene. V lost 4 bases and J 4 bases, leaving 19 bases between the germline ends. This CDR3 has 16 amino acids. CDR3 sequence: CAISGLDGSELYGYTF. CDR3 nucleotides: TGTGCCATCAGTGGGTTAGACGGCAGCGAACTCTATGGCTACACCTTC.

The chain links TRBV10-3 to TRBJ2-2; unclear D gene. The ends were cut back, 11 bases at V and 4 bases at J, with 8 bases in the middle. The CDR3 has 11 residues. The V gene's germline CDR1 is ENHRY and CDR2 SYGVKD. CDR3 DNA: TGTGCCTCTTCGCCCACCGGGGAGCTGTTTTTT. It yields the protein CASSPTGELFF.

The CDR3 DNA sequence: TGTGCCAGCAGCTCAGGGACCTCCGGGGCCAACGTCCTGACTTTC. It specifies CASSSGTSGANVLTF. The chain couples TRBV7-3 to TRBJ2-6; perhaps D is TRBD1 or TRBD2 (5 bases each). Per germline, CDR1 SGHTA and CDR2 FQGTGA. V was shortened by 4 bases and J by 4 bases, with 11 bases between the two germline ends. This CDR3 comprises 15 residues.

Comment on this clone: Compared with germline, one end of the junction differs, possibly owing to a read error. This chain links TRBV28 with TRBJ2-6, with D possibly matching TRBD2 (6 bases). CDR1 and CDR2 from the germline V gene are MDHEN and SYDVKM. The CDR3 totals 16 residues. CDR3 sequence reads: CASTAGLISRANVLTF. The CDR3 DNA sequence: TGTGCCAGCACCGCGGGACTGATCTCTCGGGCCAACGTCCTGACTTTC.

The chain carries TRBV27 and TRBJ2-5; D gene ambiguous. Germline CDR1 MNHEY, CDR2 SMNVEV (reference sequence). Trimming took off 1 base at V and 4 bases at J, with 7 bases between the two ends. CDR3 length: 13 amino acids. CDR3 DNA sequence: TGTGCCAGCAGTTTATTGGCTACAGAGACCCAGTACTTC. Translation gives CASSLLATETQYF.

Here the CDR3 reads CASSPTVFYNEQFF. The CDR3 coding sequence is TGTGCCAGCAGCCCTACAGTTTTCTACAATGAGCAGTTCTTC. This chain uses TRBV27 with TRBJ2-1; no firm D call. V gave up 6 bases and J gave up 3 bases, with 12 bases separating them. The germline gives CDR1 MNHEY, CDR2 SMNVEV (reference sequence). This CDR3 region has 14 residues.

V is TRBV7-2 and J is TRBJ2-7; D is perhaps TRBD1 (6 bases). Germline lookup yields CDR1 SGHTA and CDR2 FQGNSA. The CDR3 is made up of 17 amino acids. Trimming took off 5 bases at V and 5 bases at J, with 25 bases between the two ends. CDR3 sequence (DNA): TGTGCCAGCAGCAAAGCGGTTCGGTGGGGGCTCCTCGACGAGCAGTACTTC. It codes for CASSKAVRWGLLDEQYF.